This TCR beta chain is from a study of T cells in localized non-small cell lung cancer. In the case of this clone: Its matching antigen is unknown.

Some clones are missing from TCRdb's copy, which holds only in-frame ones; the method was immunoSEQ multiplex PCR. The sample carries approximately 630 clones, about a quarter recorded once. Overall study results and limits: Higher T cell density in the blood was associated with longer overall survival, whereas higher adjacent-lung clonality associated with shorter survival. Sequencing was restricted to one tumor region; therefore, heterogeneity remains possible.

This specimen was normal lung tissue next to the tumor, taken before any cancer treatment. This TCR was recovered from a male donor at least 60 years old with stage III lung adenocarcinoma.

CDR3 protein: CASSDRGTGAREQFF. CDR3 sequence (DNA): TGTGCCAGCAGTGACCGCGGGACAGGGGCCCGCGAGCAGTTCTTC. The rearrangement links TRBV6-8 to TRBJ2-1; 10 bases match TRBD1. CDR3 length equals 15 residues. The junction had 11 bases not matched to a gene; V was cut back by 5 bases and J by 10 bases. Germline V gene data show CDR1 as MNHGY and CDR2 as SAAAGT.